What follows are 7 T cell receptor beta chains derived from one specimen sequenced in a study of metastatic and nonmetastatic thyroid tumors. Via MiXCR, TCRdb re-called the PCR reads. The table records about 92,000 clones, 15% of them present only once. No treatment had been given to any patient before thyroid surgery. Material for sequencing was blood. The receptors shown here come from a female donor with papillary thyroid cancer or a benign thyroid nodule (not recorded which). Some clones in this sample may be carry-over from other donors' samples.

This clone was recorded many times. J is TRBJ2-1 and V is TRBV19, with 12 nucleotides matching TRBD2. This CDR3 is 15 amino acids long. With 3 bases clipped from V and 5 bases from J, the junction kept 2 bases outside the gene matches. Germline CDR1 and CDR2: LNHDA and SQIVND (reference sequence). The CDR3 DNA sequence: TGTGCCAGTAGTATTTGGACTAGCGGGAACAATGAGCAGTTCTTC. As protein: CASSIWTSGNNEQFF.

The chain is built from TRBV6-1 and TRBJ2-2, with D hard to call. This CDR3 is built from 14 residues. The V end lost 3 bases, the J end lost 5 bases, and 10 bases lay between the germline ends. Germline lookup yields CDR1 MNHNS and CDR2 SASEGT. The CDR3 loop reads CASSDPKGTGELFF. Here the CDR3 DNA reads TGTGCCAGCAGTGACCCTAAGGGAACCGGGGAGCTGTTTTTT.

This clone was seen ten or more times. The CDR3 spells CASPADGRDTGELFF. In nucleotides, the CDR3 is TGTGCCAGCCCCGCGGACGGCCGGGACACCGGGGAGCTGTTTTTT. The J gene is TRBJ2-2, the V gene TRBV6-1; no definite D call. This CDR3 spans 15 amino acids. In germline, CDR1 is MNHNS, CDR2 SASEGT. Trimming took off 8 bases at V and 3 bases at J, with 16 bases between the two ends.

This clone has ten or more counts. Other DNA sequences within the sample encode an identical CDR3. V gene TRBV28 combines with J gene TRBJ1-2; weak D call: TRBD1 (5 bases). The ends were cut back, 3 bases at V and 4 bases at J, with 12 bases in the middle. The germline gives CDR1 MDHEN, CDR2 SYDVKM. CDR3 length equals 14 residues. The CDR3: CASSLGGTGYGYTF. The CDR3 bases are TGTGCCAGCAGTTTGGGCGGGACCGGCTATGGCTACACCTTC.

As regards this clone: Because it lacks the conserved phenylalanine or tryptophan at the end, this CDR3 is likely a read error. This chain connects TRBV5-4 to TRBJ1-6; possible D gene TRBD1, 5 bases. CDR1 is SGHNT, CDR2 YYREEE, per germline (reference sequence). The CDR3 runs 12 residues. With 4 bases removed from V and 11 bases from J, the gap between germline ends came to 10 bases. This CDR3 reads CASSVGAAPLHL. CDR3 nucleotides: TGTGCCAGCAGCGTAGGGGCCGCACCCCTCCACCTT.

This clone came up many times. This chain joins TRBV7-2 and TRBJ1-2; D remains unclear. Germline V CDR1 and CDR2: SGHTA, FQGNSA. This CDR3 comprises 14 residues. The V and J ends lost 2 bases and 1 base respectively, with 8 bases between them. CDR3 DNA sequence: TGTGCCAGCAGCTTATTACAGCATAACTATGGCTACACCTTC. It yields the protein CASSLLQHNYGYTF.

This clone was picked up many times. The chain carries TRBV28 and TRBJ1-1; 8 nucleotides agree with TRBD1. CDR3 size: 14 residues. Germline CDR1 is MDHEN and CDR2 is SYDVKM. With V trimmed by 7 bases and J by 5 bases, 9 bases remained unmatched. DNA for the CDR3: TGTGCCAGCAATGGGGCAGGGGGCGCAACTGAAGCTTTCTTT. This sequence encodes CASNGAGGATEAFF. The entire variable domain, with the rest obtained from reference TRBV28 and TRBJ1-1, is as follows: DVKVTQSSRYLVKRTGEKVFLECVQDMDHENMFWYRQDPGLGLRLIYFSYDVKMKEKGDIPEGYSVSREKKERFSLILESASTNQTSMYLCASNGAGGATEAFFGQGTRLTVV.